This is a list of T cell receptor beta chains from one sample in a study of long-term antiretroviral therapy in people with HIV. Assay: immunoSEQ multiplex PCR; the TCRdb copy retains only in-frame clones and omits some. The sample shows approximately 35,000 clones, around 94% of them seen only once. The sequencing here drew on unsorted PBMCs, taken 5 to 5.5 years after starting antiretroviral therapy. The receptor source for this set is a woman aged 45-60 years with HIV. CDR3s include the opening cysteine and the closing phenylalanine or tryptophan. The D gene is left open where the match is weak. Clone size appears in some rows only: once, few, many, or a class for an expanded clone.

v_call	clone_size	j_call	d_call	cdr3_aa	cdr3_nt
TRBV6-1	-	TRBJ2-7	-	CASSQVGSYYEQYF	TGTGCCAGCAGCCAAGTAGGTTCATACTACGAGCAGTACTTC
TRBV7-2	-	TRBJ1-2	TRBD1	CASSLDRDGVYYGYTF	TGTGCCAGCAGCTTGGACAGGGACGGTGTCTACTATGGCTACACCTTC
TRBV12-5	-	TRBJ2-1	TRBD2	CASGLAIAGGRDEQFF	TGTGCTAGTGGTTTGGCTATAGCGGGGGGCCGGGATGAGCAGTTCTTC
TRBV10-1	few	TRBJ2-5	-	CASSLGPEETQYF	TGCGCCAGCAGTCTAGGACCAGAAGAGACCCAGTACTTC
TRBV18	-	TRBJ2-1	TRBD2	CASRTSGADNEQFF	TGTGCCAGCCGGACTAGCGGGGCAGACAATGAGCAGTTCTTC
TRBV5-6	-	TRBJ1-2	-	CASSLRGLEDYGYTF	TGTGCCAGCAGCTTGCGGGGCTTGGAGGACTATGGCTACACCTTC
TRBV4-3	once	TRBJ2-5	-	CASSQRGYETQYF	TGCGCCAGCAGCCAACGGGGGTATGAGACCCAGTACTTC
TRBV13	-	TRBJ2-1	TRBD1	CASSLDRGRKQFF	TGTGCCAGCAGCTTAGACAGGGGGCGTAAGCAGTTCTTC
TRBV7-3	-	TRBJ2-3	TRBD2	CASSLTSGGPFTDTQYF	TGTGCCAGCAGCCTCACTAGCGGGGGGCCATTCACAGATACGCAGTATTTT
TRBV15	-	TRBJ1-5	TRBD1	CATSRGQGASNQPQHF	TGTGCCACCAGCAGGGGACAGGGGGCCTCCAATCAGCCCCAGCATTTT
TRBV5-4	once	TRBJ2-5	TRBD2	CASSFAGGYQETQYF	TGTGCCAGCAGCTTCGCGGGGGGTTACCAAGAGACCCAGTACTTC
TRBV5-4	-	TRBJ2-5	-	CASSFKQGLVSRETQYF	TGTGCCAGCAGCTTTAAACAGGGTTTGGTTTCGCGAGAGACCCAGTACTTC
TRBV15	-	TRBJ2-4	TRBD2	CATSRSGGKNIQYF	TGTGCCACCAGCAGGTCGGGGGGGAAAAACATTCAGTACTTC
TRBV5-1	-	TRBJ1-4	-	CASRLAPGEKLFF	TGCGCCAGCAGACTGGCCCCGGGGGAAAAACTGTTTTTT
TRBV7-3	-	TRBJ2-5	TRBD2	CASSLKGLAGVETQYF	TGTGCCAGCAGCTTAAAGGGACTAGCGGGGGTGGAGACCCAGTACTTC
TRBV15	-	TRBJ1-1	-	CATSYGQMNTEAFF	TGTGCCACCAGTTACGGACAAATGAACACTGAAGCTTTCTTT
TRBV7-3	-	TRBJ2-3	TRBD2	CASSLDASGDTQYF	TGTGCCAGCAGCCTGGATGCTAGCGGGGATACGCAGTATTTT
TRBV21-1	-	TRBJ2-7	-	CASSIRRLATPLKQYF	TGTGCCAGCAGCATTCGTCGTCTAGCTACCCCGCTGAAGCAGTACTTC
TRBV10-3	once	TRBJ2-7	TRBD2	CAISRVAGGSDPYEQYF	TGTGCCATCTCTCGGGTAGCGGGGGGAAGCGACCCCTACGAGCAGTACTTC
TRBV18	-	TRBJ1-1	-	CASSPDSGAEAFF	TGTGCCAGCTCACCCGACTCCGGGGCTGAAGCTTTCTTT
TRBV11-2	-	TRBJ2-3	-	CASSLGSAGSTDTQYF	TGTGCCAGCAGCTTAGGCTCGGCGGGGAGCACAGATACGCAGTATTTT
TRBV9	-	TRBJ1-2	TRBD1	CASSRQGTHLNGYTF	TGTGCCAGCAGCCGACAGGGCACCCATCTGAATGGCTACACCTTC
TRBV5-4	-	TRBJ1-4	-	CASSLWGVNEKLFF	TGTGCCAGCAGCTTGTGGGGGGTTAATGAAAAACTGTTTTTT
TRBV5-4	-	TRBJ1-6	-	CASSFGREDSPLHF	TGTGCCAGCAGCTTTGGCAGGGAAGATTCACCCCTCCACTTT
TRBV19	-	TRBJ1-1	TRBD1	CASSWTGMNTEAFF	TGTGCCAGTAGTTGGACAGGGATGAACACTGAAGCTTTCTTT
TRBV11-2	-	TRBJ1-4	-	CASSLVGRDVIF	TGTGCCAGCAGCTTAGTAGGCAGGGATGTGATTTTT
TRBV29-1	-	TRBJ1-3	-	CSVGILAPGNTIYF	TGCAGCGTGGGGATTCTTGCCCCTGGAAACACCATATATTTT
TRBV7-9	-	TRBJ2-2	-	CASSSPAAGANTGELFF	TGTGCCAGCAGCTCCCCGGCGGCCGGCGCGAACACCGGGGAGCTGTTTTTT
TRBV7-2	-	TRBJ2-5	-	CASSLEAGRETQYF	TGTGCCAGCAGCTTAGAGGCAGGGAGAGAGACCCAGTACTTC
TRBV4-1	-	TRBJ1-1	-	CASSLTPRANTEAFF	TGCGCCAGCAGCCTCACCCCCCGAGCTAACACTGAAGCTTTCTTT
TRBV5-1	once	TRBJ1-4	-	CASSYSVADEKLFF	TGCGCCAGCAGCTATTCTGTGGCTGATGAAAAACTGTTTTTT
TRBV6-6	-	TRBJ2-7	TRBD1	CASSTNDRGHSYEQYF	TGTGCCAGCAGTACAAACGACAGGGGGCACAGCTACGAGCAGTACTTC